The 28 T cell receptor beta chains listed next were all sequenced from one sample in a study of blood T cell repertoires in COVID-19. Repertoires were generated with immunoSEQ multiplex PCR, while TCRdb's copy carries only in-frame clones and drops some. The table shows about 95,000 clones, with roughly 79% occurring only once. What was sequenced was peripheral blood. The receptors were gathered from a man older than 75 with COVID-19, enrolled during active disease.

The CDR3: CASSVSGGDSPLHF. Here the CDR3 DNA reads TGTGCCAGCAGCGTATCAGGGGGCGATTCACCCCTCCACTTT. The rearrangement uses TRBV9 and TRBJ1-6, with 8 bases that match TRBD1. J lost 8 bases, V lost 1 base, and 2 bases had no gene match. This CDR3 has 14 amino acids. Germline CDR1 reads SGDLS; CDR2 reads YYNGEE.

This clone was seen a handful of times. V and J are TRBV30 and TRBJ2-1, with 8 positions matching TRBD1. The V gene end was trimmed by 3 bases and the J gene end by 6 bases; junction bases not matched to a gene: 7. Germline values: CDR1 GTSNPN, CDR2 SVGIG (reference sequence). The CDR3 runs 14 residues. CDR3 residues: CAWSRRTGRNEQFF. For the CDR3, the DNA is TGTGCCTGGAGCCGACGGACAGGGCGCAATGAGCAGTTCTTC.

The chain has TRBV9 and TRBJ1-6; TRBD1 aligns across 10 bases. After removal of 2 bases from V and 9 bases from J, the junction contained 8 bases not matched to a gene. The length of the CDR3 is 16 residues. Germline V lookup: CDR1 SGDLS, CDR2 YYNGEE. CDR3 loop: CASSVHAGTGASPLHF. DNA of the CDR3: TGTGCCAGCAGCGTCCACGCCGGGACAGGGGCTTCACCCCTCCACTTT. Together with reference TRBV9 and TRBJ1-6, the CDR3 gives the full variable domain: DSGVTQTPKHLITATGQRVTLRCSPRSGDLSVYWYQQSLDQGLQFLIQYYNGEERAKGNILERFSAQQFPDLHSELNLSSLELGDSALYFCASSVHAGTGASPLHFGNGTRLTVT.

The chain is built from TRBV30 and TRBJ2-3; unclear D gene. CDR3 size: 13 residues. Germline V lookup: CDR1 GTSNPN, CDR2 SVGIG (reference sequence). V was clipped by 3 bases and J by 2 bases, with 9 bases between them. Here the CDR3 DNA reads TGTGCCTGGAGCCCAGGCCTCACAGATACGCAGTATTTT. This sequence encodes CAWSPGLTDTQYF.

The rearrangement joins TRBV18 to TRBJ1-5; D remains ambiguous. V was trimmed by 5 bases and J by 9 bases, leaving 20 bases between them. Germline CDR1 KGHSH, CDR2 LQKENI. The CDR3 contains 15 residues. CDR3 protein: CASSAASGKLLPQHF. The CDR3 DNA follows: TGTGCCAGCTCAGCGGCCTCCGGTAAGTTGCTGCCCCAGCATTTT.

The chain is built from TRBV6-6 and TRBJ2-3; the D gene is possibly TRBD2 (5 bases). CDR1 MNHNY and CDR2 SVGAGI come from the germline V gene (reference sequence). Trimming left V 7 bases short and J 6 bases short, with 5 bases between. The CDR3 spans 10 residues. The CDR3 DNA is TGTGCCAGCACGGGGGATACGCAGTATTTT. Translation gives CASTGDTQYF.

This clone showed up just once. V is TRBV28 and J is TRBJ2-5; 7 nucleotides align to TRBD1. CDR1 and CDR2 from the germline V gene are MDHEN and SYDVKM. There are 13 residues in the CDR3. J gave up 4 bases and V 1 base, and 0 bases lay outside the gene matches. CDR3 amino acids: CASSLSGGETQYF. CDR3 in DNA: TGTGCCAGCAGTTTATCAGGGGGAGAGACCCAGTACTTC.

This chain's CDR3 is CASSPGTGMETQYF. CDR3 nucleotides: TGTGCCAGCTCACCCGGGACAGGGATGGAGACCCAGTACTTC. V usage is TRBV18 and J usage is TRBJ2-5; TRBD1 matches 9 bases. The CDR3 is made up of 14 amino acids. V shed 3 bases, J shed 5 bases, and the junction held 4 bases outside the gene matches. In germline, CDR1 is KGHSH, CDR2 LQKENI.

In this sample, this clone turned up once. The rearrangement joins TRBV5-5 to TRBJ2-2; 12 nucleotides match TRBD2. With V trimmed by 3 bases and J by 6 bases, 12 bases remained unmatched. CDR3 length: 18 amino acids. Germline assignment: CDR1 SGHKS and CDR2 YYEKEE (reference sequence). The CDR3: CASSSYHLAGGPSGELFF. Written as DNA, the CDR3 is TGTGCCAGCAGCTCCTACCATCTAGCGGGGGGGCCATCCGGGGAGCTGTTTTTT.

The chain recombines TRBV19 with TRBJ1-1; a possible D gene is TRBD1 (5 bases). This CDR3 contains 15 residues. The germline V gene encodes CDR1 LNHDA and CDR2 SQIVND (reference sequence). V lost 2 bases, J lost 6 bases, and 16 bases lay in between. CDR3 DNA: TGTGCCAGTAGTATACAGGCAGGGCCTGCGTCTGAAGCTTTCTTT. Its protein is CASSIQAGPASEAFF.

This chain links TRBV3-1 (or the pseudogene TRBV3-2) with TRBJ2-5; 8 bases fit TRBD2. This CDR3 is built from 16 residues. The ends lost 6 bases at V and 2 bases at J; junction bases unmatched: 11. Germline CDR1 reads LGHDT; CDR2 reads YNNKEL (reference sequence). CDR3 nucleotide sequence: TGTGCCAGCAGTACTAGCGGTGCATACCAACAAGAGACCCAGTACTTC. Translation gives CASSTSGAYQQETQYF.

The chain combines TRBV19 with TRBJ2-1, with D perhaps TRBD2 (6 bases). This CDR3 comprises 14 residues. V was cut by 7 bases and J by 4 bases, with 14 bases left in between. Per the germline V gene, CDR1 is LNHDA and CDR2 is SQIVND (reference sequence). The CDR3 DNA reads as TGTGCCAGTACCATTTCAGGGACTTACAATGAGCAGTTCTTC. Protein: CASTISGTYNEQFF.

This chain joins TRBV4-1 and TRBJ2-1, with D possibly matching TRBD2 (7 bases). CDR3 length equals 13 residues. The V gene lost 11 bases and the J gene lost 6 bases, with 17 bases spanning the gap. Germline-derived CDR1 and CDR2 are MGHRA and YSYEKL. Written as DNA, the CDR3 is TGCGCCGCCAGAGGGGGGGGCTCCAATGAGCAGTTCTTC. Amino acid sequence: CAARGGGSNEQFF.

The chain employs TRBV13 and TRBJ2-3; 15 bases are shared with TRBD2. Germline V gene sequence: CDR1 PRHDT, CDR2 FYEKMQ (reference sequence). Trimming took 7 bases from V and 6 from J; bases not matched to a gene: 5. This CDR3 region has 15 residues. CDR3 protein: CASTRTSGGADTQYF. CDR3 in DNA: TGTGCCAGCACGAGGACTAGCGGGGGGGCTGATACGCAGTATTTT.

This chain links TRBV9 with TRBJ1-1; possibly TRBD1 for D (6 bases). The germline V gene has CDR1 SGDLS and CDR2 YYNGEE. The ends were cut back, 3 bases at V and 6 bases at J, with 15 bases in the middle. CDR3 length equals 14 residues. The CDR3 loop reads CASSALREGAEAFF. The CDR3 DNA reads TGTGCCAGCAGCGCCCTTAGGGAGGGGGCTGAAGCTTTCTTT.

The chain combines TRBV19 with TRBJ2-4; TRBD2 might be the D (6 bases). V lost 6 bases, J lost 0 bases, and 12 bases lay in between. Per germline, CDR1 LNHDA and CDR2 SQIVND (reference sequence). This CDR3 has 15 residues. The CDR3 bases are TGTGCCAGTAGGAGCGGGCCTCTAGCCAAAAACATTCAGTACTTC. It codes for CASRSGPLAKNIQYF. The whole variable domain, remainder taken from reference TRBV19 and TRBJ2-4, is DGGITQSPKYLFRKEGQNVTLSCEQNLNHDAMYWYRQDPGQGLRLIYYSQIVNDFQKGDIAEGYSVSREKKESFPLTVTSAQKNPTAFYLCASRSGPLAKNIQYFGAGTRLSVL.

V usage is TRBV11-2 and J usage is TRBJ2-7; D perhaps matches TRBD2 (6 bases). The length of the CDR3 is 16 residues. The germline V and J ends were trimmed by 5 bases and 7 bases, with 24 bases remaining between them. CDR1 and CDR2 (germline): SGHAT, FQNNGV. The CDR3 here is CASSPWENGRRGEQYF. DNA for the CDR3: TGTGCCAGCAGCCCGTGGGAGAACGGGAGAAGGGGAGAGCAGTACTTC. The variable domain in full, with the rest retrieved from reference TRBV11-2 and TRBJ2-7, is EAGVAQSPRYKIIEKRQSVAFWCNPISGHATLYWYQQILGQGPKLLIQFQNNGVVDDSQLPKDRFSAERLKGVDSTLKIQPAKLEDSAVYLCASSPWENGRRGEQYFGPGTRLTVT.

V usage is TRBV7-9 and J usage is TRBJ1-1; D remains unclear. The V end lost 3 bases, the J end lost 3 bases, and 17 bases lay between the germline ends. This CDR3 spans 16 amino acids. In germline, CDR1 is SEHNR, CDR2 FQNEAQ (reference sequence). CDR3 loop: CASSLPLPRRDTEAFF. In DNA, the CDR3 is TGTGCCAGCAGCTTGCCCCTACCTCGGCGGGACACTGAAGCTTTCTTT.

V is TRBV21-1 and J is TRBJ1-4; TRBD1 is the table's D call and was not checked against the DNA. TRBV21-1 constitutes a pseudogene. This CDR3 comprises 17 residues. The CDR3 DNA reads TGTGCCAGCAGCAACCAAAGACAGGAACCCACTAATGAAAAACTGTTTTTT. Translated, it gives CASSNQRQEPTNEKLFF.

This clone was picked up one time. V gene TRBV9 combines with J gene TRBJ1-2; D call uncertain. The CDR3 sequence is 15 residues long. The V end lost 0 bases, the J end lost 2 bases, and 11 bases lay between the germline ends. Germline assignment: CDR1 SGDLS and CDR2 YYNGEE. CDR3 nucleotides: TGTGCCAGCAGCGTAGAACCCTCGGGGAACTATGGCTACACCTTC. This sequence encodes CASSVEPSGNYGYTF.

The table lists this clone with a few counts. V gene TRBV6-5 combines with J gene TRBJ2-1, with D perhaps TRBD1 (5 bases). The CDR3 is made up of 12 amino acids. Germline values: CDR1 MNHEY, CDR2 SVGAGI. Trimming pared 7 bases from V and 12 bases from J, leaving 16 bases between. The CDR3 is CASTSSGLAQFF. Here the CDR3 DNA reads TGTGCCAGCACCTCCTCAGGGTTGGCGCAGTTCTTC.

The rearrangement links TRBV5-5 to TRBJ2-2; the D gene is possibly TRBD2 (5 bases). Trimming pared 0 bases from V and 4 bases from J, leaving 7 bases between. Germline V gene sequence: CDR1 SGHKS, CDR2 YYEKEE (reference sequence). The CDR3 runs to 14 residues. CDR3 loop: CASSLVGSTGELFF. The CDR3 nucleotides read TGTGCCAGCAGCTTGGTAGGGAGCACCGGGGAGCTGTTTTTT.

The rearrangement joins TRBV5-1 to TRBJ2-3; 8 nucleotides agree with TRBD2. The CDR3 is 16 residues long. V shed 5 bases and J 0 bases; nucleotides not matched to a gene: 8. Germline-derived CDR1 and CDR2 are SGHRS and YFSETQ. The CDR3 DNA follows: TGCGCCAGCAGATCGGTACTAGCGGCTAGCACAGATACGCAGTATTTT. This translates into CASRSVLAASTDTQYF.

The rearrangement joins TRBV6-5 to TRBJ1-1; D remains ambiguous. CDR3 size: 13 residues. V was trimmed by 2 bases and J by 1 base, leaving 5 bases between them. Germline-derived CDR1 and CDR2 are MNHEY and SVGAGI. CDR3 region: CASSYPGNTEAFF. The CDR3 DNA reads TGTGCCAGCAGTTACCCGGGGAACACTGAAGCTTTCTTT.

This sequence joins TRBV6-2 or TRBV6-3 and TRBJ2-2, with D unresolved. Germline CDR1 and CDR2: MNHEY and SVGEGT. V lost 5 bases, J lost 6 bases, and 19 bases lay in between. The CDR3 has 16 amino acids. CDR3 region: CASSPLRSLSPGELFF. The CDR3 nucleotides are TGTGCCAGCAGTCCCTTACGTAGTCTCTCCCCCGGGGAGCTGTTTTTT.

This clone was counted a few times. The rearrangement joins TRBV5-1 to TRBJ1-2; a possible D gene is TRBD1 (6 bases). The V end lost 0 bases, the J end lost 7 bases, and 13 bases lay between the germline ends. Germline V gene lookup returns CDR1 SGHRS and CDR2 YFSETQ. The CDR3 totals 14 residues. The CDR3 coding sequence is TGCGCCAGCAGCTTGGTATACAGGGTCAGTGGCTACACCTTC. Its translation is CASSLVYRVSGYTF.

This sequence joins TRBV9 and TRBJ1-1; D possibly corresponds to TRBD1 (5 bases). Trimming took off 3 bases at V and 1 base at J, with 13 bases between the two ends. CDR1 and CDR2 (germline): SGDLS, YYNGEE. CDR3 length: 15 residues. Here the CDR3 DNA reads TGTGCCAGCAGCGCACCCCAGGGAAAGAACACTGAAGCTTTCTTT. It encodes CASSAPQGKNTEAFF.

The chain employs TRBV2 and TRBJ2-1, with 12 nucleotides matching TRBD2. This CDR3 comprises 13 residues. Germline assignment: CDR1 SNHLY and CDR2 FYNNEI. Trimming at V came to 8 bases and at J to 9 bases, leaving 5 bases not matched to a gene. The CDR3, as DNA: TGTGCCAGCCGACTAGCGGGGGACCCTGAGCAGTTCTTC. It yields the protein CASRLAGDPEQFF.